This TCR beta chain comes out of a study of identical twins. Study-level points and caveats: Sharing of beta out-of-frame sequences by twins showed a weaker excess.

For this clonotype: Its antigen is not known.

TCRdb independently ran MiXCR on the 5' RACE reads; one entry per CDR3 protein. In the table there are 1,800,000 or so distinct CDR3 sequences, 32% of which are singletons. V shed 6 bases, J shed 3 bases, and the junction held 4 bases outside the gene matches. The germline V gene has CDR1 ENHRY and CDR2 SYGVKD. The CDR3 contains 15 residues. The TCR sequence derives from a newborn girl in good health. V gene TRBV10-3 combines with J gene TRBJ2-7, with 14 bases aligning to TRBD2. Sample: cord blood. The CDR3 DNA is TGTGCCATCAGGGGGACTAGCGGGAGAGACTACGAGCAGTACTTC. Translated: CAIRGTSGRDYEQYF.